The text below deals with one T cell receptor (beta chain). Its antigen remains unknown. These data originate in a study of CXCR3-negative and CXCR3-positive naive CD8 T cells. Study outcomes and limitations: TRB CDR3s of CXCR3-positive naive cells were more hydrophobic than those of CXCR3-negative naive cells. Each naive subset displayed comparably high diversity, whereas memory CD8+ cells displayed much lower diversity.

A CD45RO-CCR7+CD27+CD95- phenotype identified naive CD8+ T cells. TRB cDNA was prepared as libraries by UMI-labeled 5' RACE. From the 5' RACE reads, TCRdb lists one entry per CDR3 protein and no DNA. The sample data list around 140,000 distinct CDR3 sequences. This CDR3 contains 15 residues. The sequence came from a human donor in good health. Some clones in this sample may be carry-over from other donors' samples. Sequenced input: naive CXCR3- CD8+ T cells from blood. Subset described: CD45RO-CCR7+CD27+CD95- naive CD8+ T cells lacking CXCR3 (TNR3-). The V and J genes are TRBV5-7 and TRBJ2-7. TRBV5-7 is designated an ORF whose function remains uncertain. The CDR3: CASSLPRSGSYEQYF.